The 10 T cell receptor beta chains below were found in one sample sequenced in a study of Graves' ophthalmopathy and Graves' hyperthyroidism. RNA transcripts served as template for amplifying TCR beta CDR3 sequences. RT-PCR was first run with HTBI primers, then multiplex PCR in a second round. TCRdb processed the multiplex PCR reads anew with MiXCR; each CDR3 protein has one entry. The table shows roughly 600,000 distinct CDR3 sequences, with less than 45% occurring only once. Sequenced input: peripheral blood or thyroid tissue (not recorded which). The receptors here all came from an adult man with Graves' hyperthyroidism.

The chain combines TRBV10-3 with TRBJ1-2; D unclear. This CDR3 comprises 9 residues. CDR1 and CDR2 from the germline V gene are ENHRY and SYGVKD. Between the trimmed V and J ends, which lost 10 bases and 4 bases, there was a span of 4 bases. In DNA form, the CDR3 reads TGTGCCACCAGCTATGGCTACACCTTC. This codes for CATSYGYTF.

This clonotype came up a few times. The chain is built from TRBV7-2 and TRBJ1-4; D gene uncertain. The germline gives CDR1 SGHTA, CDR2 FQGNSA. The CDR3 consists of 15 residues. Between the trimmed V and J ends, which lost 4 bases and 4 bases, there was a span of 13 bases. CDR3 amino acids: CASSSRDLFNEKLFF. Written as DNA, the CDR3 is TGTGCCAGCAGCTCCCGCGACCTATTTAATGAAAAACTGTTTTTT.

The V gene is TRBV5-4, the J gene TRBJ2-7; either TRBD1 or TRBD2 may supply D (7 bases each). Deletions cut 4 bases from V and 2 bases from J, with 34 bases between. The CDR3 runs 21 residues. The germline V gene encodes CDR1 SGHNT and CDR2 YYREEE (reference sequence). CDR3 residues: CASSPQRQGIVGASGAYEQYF. CDR3 DNA: TGTGCCAGCAGCCCCCAACGACAGGGCATTGTGGGGGCTAGCGGAGCCTACGAGCAGTACTTC.

This clonotype was counted between two and nine times. V usage is TRBV7-3 and J usage is TRBJ2-7, with D tentatively TRBD1 (5 bases). The V and J ends lost 3 bases and 3 bases respectively, with 12 bases between them. CDR3 size: 14 residues. Germline lookup yields CDR1 SGHTA and CDR2 FQGTGA. DNA for the CDR3: TGTGCCAGCAGCTTGGCAGGGCCCAACTACGAGCAGTACTTC. This sequence encodes CASSLAGPNYEQYF.

The table lists this clonotype with many counts. The chain uses TRBV14 and TRBJ1-2, with 8 positions matching TRBD1. CDR3 length: 15 residues. Germline CDR1 is SGHDN and CDR2 is FVKESK. V shed 1 base and J 2 bases; nucleotides not matched to a gene: 3. This CDR3 reads CASSQVGQENYGYTF. The CDR3 DNA follows: TGTGCCAGCAGCCAAGTGGGACAGGAAAACTATGGCTACACCTTC.

V and J are TRBV5-1 and TRBJ1-4; D call uncertain. Germline V lookup: CDR1 SGHRS, CDR2 YFSETQ. V was cut by 3 bases and J by 7 bases, with 19 bases left in between. The CDR3 is 16 residues long. The CDR3 sequence is CASSSISPGFGEKLFF. CDR3 sequence (DNA): TGCGCCAGCAGCTCAATTTCCCCGGGTTTTGGTGAAAAACTGTTTTTT.

The gene calls are TRBV3-1 and TRBJ2-7, with a weak D call TRBD2 (6 bases). Per the germline V gene, CDR1 is LGHDT and CDR2 is YNNKEL (reference sequence). The V gene lost 0 bases and the J gene lost 2 bases, with 11 bases spanning the gap. The CDR3 is 15 residues long. CDR3 DNA sequence: TGTGCCAGCAGCCAAGATCGCTGGGGGGCCTACGAGCAGTACTTC. Its protein product is CASSQDRWGAYEQYF.

At least ten counts were recorded for this clonotype. This chain connects TRBV9 to TRBJ2-7; possible D gene TRBD2, 6 bases. The V and J ends lost 0 bases and 2 bases respectively, with 9 bases between them. Germline CDR1 is SGDLS and CDR2 is YYNGEE. The CDR3 is made up of 14 amino acids. The CDR3 nucleotides are TGTGCCAGCAGCGTAGGTGGGGGGACCTACGAGCAGTACTTC. Its protein product is CASSVGGGTYEQYF.

This chain uses TRBV12-3 or TRBV12-4 with TRBJ2-5; 8 nucleotides match TRBD1. CDR3 size: 11 residues. The ends lost 6 bases at V and 8 bases at J; junction bases unmatched: 2. The CDR3 is CASSTGGTQYF. CDR3 DNA: TGTGCCAGCAGCACAGGGGGAACCCAGTACTTC.

This chain connects TRBV5-1 to TRBJ2-2; D is unresolved. The CDR3 spans 17 residues. In germline, CDR1 is SGHRS, CDR2 YFSETQ. V lost 0 bases, J lost 1 base, and 13 bases lay in between. CDR3: CASSLVLGMGNTGELFF. CDR3 in DNA: TGCGCCAGCAGCTTGGTGTTGGGCATGGGGAACACCGGGGAGCTGTTTTTT.